This T cell receptor (beta chain) was documented in a study of blood T cell repertoires in COVID-19. In the original processing: Researchers report that nucleated cell counts were estimated from reference gene primer amplification. Sequencing was performed with immunoSEQ multiplex PCR; in TCRdb, only in-frame clones are kept and a portion is missing. V and J calls and clone size follow that table, whereas D and trimming were derived from the DNA. The sample has 150,000 to 200,000 clones, roughly 85% seen once; the top ten hold approximately 10%. Germline V CDR1 and CDR2: MDHEN, SYDVKM. CDR3 length equals 13 residues. V was trimmed by 10 bases and J by 2 bases, leaving 13 bases between them.

Sequencing used peripheral blood. The chain is built from TRBV28 and TRBJ2-3; weak D call: TRBD2 (6 bases). The origin of this receptor is a human donor with active or convalescent COVID-19. The donor label of this sample is uncertain. The CDR3 DNA is TGTGCCACCCCGGGACTCAACACAGATACGCAGTATTTT. This sequence encodes CATPGLNTDTQYF.